The 28 T cell receptor beta chains given below trace back to one sample, sequenced in a study of blood T cell repertoires in COVID-19. Here immunoSEQ multiplex PCR was the method, and the copy in TCRdb shows in-frame clones only, minus some. The repertoire holds 150,000 to 200,000 clones, with around nine tenths as singletons. Sequencing input: peripheral blood. These TCRs come from a man aged 35 to 55 with acute or convalescent COVID-19.

The V and J genes are TRBV5-1 and TRBJ2-1, with D possibly TRBD1 on 10 matching bases. Germline V gives CDR1 SGHRS, CDR2 YFSETQ. Trimming cost V 4 bases and J 7 bases, with 24 bases left between them. The CDR3 is 17 residues long. This chain's CDR3 is CASSVTGGLAGINEQFF. In DNA form, the CDR3 reads TGCGCCAGCAGCGTGACAGGGGGCCTAGCGGGGATTAATGAGCAGTTCTTC.

This sequence joins TRBV5-4 and TRBJ1-1; weak D call: TRBD1 (5 bases). CDR3 length: 14 residues. Germline CDR1 SGHNT, CDR2 YYREEE (reference sequence). Between the trimmed V and J ends, which lost 3 bases and 0 bases, there was a span of 9 bases. CDR3 region: CASSSTGMNTEAFF. As DNA, the CDR3 is TGTGCCAGCAGCTCAACAGGAATGAACACTGAAGCTTTCTTT.

This rearrangement joins TRBV3-1 (or the pseudogene TRBV3-2) to TRBJ2-7; 7 nucleotides match TRBD2. The CDR3 sequence is 13 residues long. CDR1 is LGHDT, CDR2 YNNKEL, per germline (reference sequence). V shed 4 bases, J shed 6 bases, and the junction held 6 bases outside the gene matches. CDR3 DNA sequence: TGTGCCAGCAGCCCTGGACTAGGAGGCGAGCAGTACTTC. Its translation is CASSPGLGGEQYF.

The chain recombines TRBV5-1 with TRBJ2-1; 9 bases are a match to TRBD1. Germline V gene data show CDR1 as SGHRS and CDR2 as YFSETQ. With 4 bases clipped from V and 5 bases from J, the junction kept 10 bases outside the gene matches. The length of the CDR3 is 16 residues. The CDR3 here is CASSIRQGGQHNEQFF. Here the CDR3 DNA reads TGCGCCAGCAGCATTCGACAGGGGGGGCAACACAATGAGCAGTTCTTC. The full variable domain, in which reference TRBV5-1 and TRBJ2-1 provide the parts outside the CDR3, is KAGVTQTPRYLIKTRGQQVTLSCSPISGHRSVSWYQQTPGQGLQFLFEYFSETQRNKGNFPGRFSGRQFSNSRSEMNVSTLELGDSALYLCASSIRQGGQHNEQFFGPGTRLTVL.

The CDR3 sequence: CASSSGGTSGYEQYF. DNA for the CDR3: TGTGCCAGCAGCTCGGGGGGGACTAGCGGCTACGAGCAGTACTTC. This chain links TRBV5-4 with TRBJ2-7, with 11 bases identical to TRBD2. Germline values: CDR1 SGHNT, CDR2 YYREEE (reference sequence). The V gene end was trimmed by 3 bases and the J gene end by 3 bases; junction bases not matched to a gene: 5. The CDR3 runs to 15 residues.

The rearrangement joins TRBV30 to TRBJ2-1, with 7 bases aligning to TRBD1. CDR1 and CDR2 (germline): GTSNPN, SVGIG (reference sequence). The CDR3 spans 15 residues. J lost 2 bases, V lost 3 bases, and 7 bases had no gene match. This chain's CDR3 is CAWSRRGGTYNEQFF. For the CDR3, the DNA is TGTGCCTGGAGCCGGCGAGGGGGCACCTACAATGAGCAGTTCTTC.

The chain is built from TRBV6-6 and TRBJ2-3, with 8 bases aligning to TRBD2. Germline loops: CDR1 MNHNY, CDR2 SVGAGI (reference sequence). The CDR3 consists of 16 residues. With 6 bases clipped from V and 5 bases from J, the junction kept 13 bases outside the gene matches. The CDR3 is CASRRSRGGPVDTQYF. The CDR3 DNA reads as TGTGCCAGCAGGCGTTCTCGGGGGGGCCCTGTAGATACGCAGTATTTT.

The chain carries TRBV18 and TRBJ1-1; 7 bases map to TRBD1. Germline-derived CDR1 and CDR2 are KGHSH and LQKENI. With V trimmed by 5 bases and J by 4 bases, 10 bases remained unmatched. The CDR3 covers 15 residues. The CDR3 DNA reads as TGTGCCAGCTCATTAGCGACAGGGACGGGCACTGAAGCTTTCTTT. It is translated as CASSLATGTGTEAFF.

This rearrangement joins TRBV4-2 to TRBJ2-7, with TRBD2 matching over 9 bases. The ends lost 2 bases at V and 2 bases at J; junction bases unmatched: 10. Germline loops: CDR1 LGHNA, CDR2 YNFKEQ. CDR3 length equals 17 residues. The DNA for the CDR3 is TGTGCCAGCAGCCAATATCCTGTAGCGGGGGAAACCTACGAGCAGTACTTC. This translates into CASSQYPVAGETYEQYF.

The chain is built from TRBV5-1 and TRBJ2-7; D possibly corresponds to TRBD1 (6 bases). The CDR3 runs to 12 residues. The germline gives CDR1 SGHRS, CDR2 YFSETQ. With 7 bases removed from V and 3 bases from J, the gap between germline ends came to 11 bases. The CDR3, as DNA: TGCGCCAGCCAGCAGGACAGCTACGAGCAGTACTTC. It codes for CASQQDSYEQYF.

The CDR3 region has the DNA TGTGCCAGCAGCCCGACAGGGGATCCTGGAAACACCATATATTTT. Amino acid sequence: CASSPTGDPGNTIYF. V gene TRBV7-9 combines with J gene TRBJ1-3; TRBD1 agrees at 8 bases. V lost 5 bases to trimming and J lost 2 bases; unmatched junction nucleotides: 5. The CDR3 has 15 residues. Germline CDR1 is SEHNR and CDR2 is FQNEAQ (reference sequence). Complete variable domain (other parts from reference TRBV7-9 and TRBJ1-3): DTGVSQNPRHKITKRGQNVTFRCDPISEHNRLYWYRQTLGQGPEFLTYFQNEAQLEKSRLLSDRFSAERPKGSFSTLEIQRTEQGDSAMYLCASSPTGDPGNTIYFGEGSWLTVV.

This chain links TRBV2 with TRBJ1-2; 11 nucleotides line up with TRBD1. Germline assignment: CDR1 SNHLY and CDR2 FYNNEI. Losses at the gene ends were 4 bases for V and 5 bases for J; bases not matched to a gene: 3. This CDR3 is 14 amino acids long. The CDR3 spells CASSGTGGRYGYTF. CDR3 nucleotides: TGTGCCAGCAGTGGGACAGGGGGCAGGTATGGCTACACCTTC.

This chain joins TRBV5-6 and TRBJ2-5; tentative D call: TRBD1 (6 bases). The germline V gene has CDR1 SGHDT and CDR2 YYEEEE. V lost 5 bases to trimming and J lost 5 bases, with 16 bases between them. The CDR3 runs 14 residues. CDR3 protein: CASRTNRVGETQYF. CDR3 nucleotides: TGTGCCAGCAGGACCAACAGGGTGGGGGAGACCCAGTACTTC.

This clone was recorded once. The chain uses TRBV5-1 and TRBJ1-3, with D perhaps matching TRBD1 (6 bases). Germline-derived CDR1 and CDR2 are SGHRS and YFSETQ. The CDR3 totals 15 residues. V lost 3 bases and J lost 3, with 13 bases in between. CDR3 nucleotides: TGCGCCAGCAGCTCCGAACAGGGTAATGGAAACACCATATATTTT. It specifies CASSSEQGNGNTIYF.

V and J are TRBV6-1 and TRBJ1-5; D is undetermined. The CDR3 extends over 16 amino acids. The germline V gene encodes CDR1 MNHNS and CDR2 SASEGT. V was trimmed by 2 bases and J by 1 base, leaving 12 bases between them. The chain's CDR3 is CASSESEGWSNQPQHF. CDR3 DNA: TGTGCCAGCAGTGAATCGGAGGGCTGGAGCAATCAGCCCCAGCATTTT.

The CDR3 here is CASSQDRVSGGYTF. CDR3 nucleotide sequence: TGTGCCAGCTCACAAGACCGGGTTAGTGGTGGCTACACCTTC. The chain has TRBV18 and TRBJ1-2; unclear D gene. This CDR3 comprises 14 residues. Germline V gene data show CDR1 as KGHSH and CDR2 as LQKENI. The V end was cut by 4 bases, the J end by 7 bases, with 16 bases between.

The rearrangement links TRBV13 to TRBJ2-7; D not certain. Trimming cost V 0 bases and J 3 bases, with 3 bases left between them. This CDR3 region has 12 residues. Per the germline V gene, CDR1 is PRHDT and CDR2 is FYEKMQ (reference sequence). The CDR3 region has the DNA TGTGCCAGCAGCTTAGGCCGCTACGAGCAGTACTTC. This sequence encodes CASSLGRYEQYF.

This sequence joins TRBV5-5 and TRBJ2-1; 9 bases are shared with TRBD2. CDR3 length equals 18 residues. The V gene end was trimmed by 1 base and the J gene end by 2 bases; junction bases not matched to a gene: 10. Germline V lookup: CDR1 SGHKS, CDR2 YYEKEE (reference sequence). CDR3 protein: CASSLFSSGGLTYNEQFF. CDR3 in DNA: TGTGCCAGCAGCTTGTTTTCCAGCGGGGGGTTGACCTACAATGAGCAGTTCTTC.

The DNA of the CDR3 is TGCAGTGCTAGTCGGCAGGCCCCCAATCAGCCCCAGCATTTT. This codes for CSASRQAPNQPQHF. This chain links TRBV20-1 with TRBJ1-5, with D hard to call. V lost 3 bases and J 3 bases, leaving 12 bases between the germline ends. The CDR3 runs 14 residues. CDR1 is DFQATT, CDR2 SNEGSKA, per germline (reference sequence).

As regards this clone: This CDR3 is also generated by other DNA sequences in the sample. This chain joins TRBV30 and TRBJ1-1, with TRBD1 matching 8 bases. Germline V gene data show CDR1 as GTSNPN and CDR2 as SVGIG (reference sequence). V lost 5 bases, J lost 5 bases, and 4 bases stayed unmatched. The CDR3 is 12 amino acids. CDR3 protein: CAWDRGRTEAFF. The CDR3 DNA follows: TGTGCCTGGGACAGGGGTAGGACTGAAGCTTTCTTT.

The CDR3 DNA sequence: TGCGCCAGCAGCCAAGAAACAGGCTCTGGGGCCAACGTCCTGACTTTC. Protein product: CASSQETGSGANVLTF. The gene calls are TRBV4-3 and TRBJ2-6; tentative D call: TRBD1 (5 bases). The length of the CDR3 is 16 residues. In germline, CDR1 is LGHNA, CDR2 YSLEER. Trimming removed 0 bases from V and 0 bases from J, with 6 bases in between.

This clone was recorded only once. J is TRBJ1-2 and V is TRBV30; 9 nucleotides match TRBD1. Trimming at V came to 5 bases and at J to 5 bases, leaving 0 bases not matched to a gene. CDR3 length equals 11 residues. CDR1 and CDR2 (germline): GTSNPN, SVGIG (reference sequence). The CDR3 spells CAWGTGYGYTF. The CDR3 DNA is TGTGCCTGGGGGACAGGGTATGGCTACACCTTC.

The J gene is TRBJ2-1, the V gene TRBV3-1 (or the pseudogene TRBV3-2); TRBD2 is a possible D gene (5 bases). CDR1 and CDR2 (germline): LGHDT, YNNKEL (reference sequence). V lost 3 bases to trimming and J lost 9 bases, with 12 bases between them. This CDR3 spans 13 amino acids. CDR3 nucleotides: TGTGCCAGCAGCCAGCGTATTGAGGGTGAGCAGTTCTTC. Protein: CASSQRIEGEQFF.

The chain uses TRBV6-5 and TRBJ2-7; no clear D. CDR3 length equals 13 residues. Looked up from germline, CDR1 is MNHEY and CDR2 is SVGAGI. The V end lost 6 bases, the J end lost 0 bases, and 9 bases lay between the germline ends. The CDR3 DNA reads TGTGCCAGCAGGGGCAAGAGCTCCTACGAGCAGTACTTC. Amino acid sequence: CASRGKSSYEQYF.

The chain recombines TRBV14 with TRBJ2-3; 10 bases align to TRBD1. Germline V gene data show CDR1 as SGHDN and CDR2 as FVKESK. Losses at the gene ends were 6 bases for V and 1 base for J; bases not matched to a gene: 10. The CDR3 has 17 amino acids. The CDR3 loop reads CASSRWTGGRGTDTQYF. The CDR3 DNA follows: TGTGCCAGCAGTCGTTGGACAGGGGGTCGAGGCACAGATACGCAGTATTTT. Full variable domain (rest looked up from reference TRBV14 and TRBJ2-3): EAGVTQFPSHSVIEKGQTVTLRCDPISGHDNLYWYRRVMGKEIKFLLHFVKESKQDESGMPNNRFLAERTGGTYSTLKVQPAELEDSGVYFCASSRWTGGRGTDTQYFGPGTRLTVL.

The J gene is TRBJ2-7, the V gene TRBV5-8; 7 bases align to TRBD1. The CDR3 has 15 amino acids. Germline-derived CDR1 and CDR2 are SGHTS and YDEGEE. The V and J ends lost 4 bases and 0 bases, in that order; junction bases with no gene match: 7. The CDR3 DNA reads TGTGCCAGCAGCCACCGGGGACAGTTCTCCTACGAGCAGTACTTC. The encoded protein is CASSHRGQFSYEQYF.

There are a few counts of this clone. The DNA of the CDR3 is TGCGCCAGCAGCTTTTACAGGGGGCGCGGCACTGAAGCTTTCTTT. The encoded protein is CASSFYRGRGTEAFF. The V call is TRBV5-1, the J call TRBJ1-1, with TRBD1 matching 9 bases. In germline, CDR1 is SGHRS, CDR2 YFSETQ. This CDR3 spans 15 amino acids. With 2 bases clipped from V and 4 bases from J, the junction kept 6 bases outside the gene matches.

The rearrangement uses TRBV5-1 and TRBJ2-5, with 8 bases aligning to TRBD1. Germline V gives CDR1 SGHRS, CDR2 YFSETQ. J was trimmed by 5 bases and V by 4 bases; bases with no gene match: 4. There are 13 residues in the CDR3. CDR3 bases: TGCGCCAGCAGCGGACAGGGTATGGAGACCCAGTACTTC. Residues: CASSGQGMETQYF.